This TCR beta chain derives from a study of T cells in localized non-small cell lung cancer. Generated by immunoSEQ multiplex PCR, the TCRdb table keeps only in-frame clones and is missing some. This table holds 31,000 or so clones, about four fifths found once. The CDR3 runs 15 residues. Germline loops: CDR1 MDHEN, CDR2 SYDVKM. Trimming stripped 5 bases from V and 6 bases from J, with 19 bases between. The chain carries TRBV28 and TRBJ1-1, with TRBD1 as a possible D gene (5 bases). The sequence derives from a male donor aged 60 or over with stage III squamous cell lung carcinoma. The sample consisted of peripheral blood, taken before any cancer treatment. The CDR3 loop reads CASSPQSPGRPEAFF. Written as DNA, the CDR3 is TGTGCCAGCAGTCCCCAATCCCCAGGGAGACCTGAAGCTTTCTTT. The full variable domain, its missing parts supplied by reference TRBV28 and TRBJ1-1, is DVKVTQSSRYLVKRTGEKVFLECVQDMDHENMFWYRQDPGLGLRLIYFSYDVKMKEKGDIPEGYSVSREKKERFSLILESASTNQTSMYLCASSPQSPGRPEAFFGQGTRLTVV.